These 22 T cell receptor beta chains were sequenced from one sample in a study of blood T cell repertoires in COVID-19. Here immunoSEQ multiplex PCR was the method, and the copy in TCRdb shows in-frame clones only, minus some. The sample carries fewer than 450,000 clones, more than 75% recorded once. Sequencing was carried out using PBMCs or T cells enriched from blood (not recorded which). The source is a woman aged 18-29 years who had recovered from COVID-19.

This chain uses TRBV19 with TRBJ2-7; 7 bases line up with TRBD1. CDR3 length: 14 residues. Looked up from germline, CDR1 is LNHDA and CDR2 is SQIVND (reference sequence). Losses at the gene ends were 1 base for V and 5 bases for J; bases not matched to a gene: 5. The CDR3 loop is CASSIAKGAHEQYF. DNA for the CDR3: TGTGCCAGTAGTATAGCCAAGGGGGCGCACGAGCAGTACTTC.

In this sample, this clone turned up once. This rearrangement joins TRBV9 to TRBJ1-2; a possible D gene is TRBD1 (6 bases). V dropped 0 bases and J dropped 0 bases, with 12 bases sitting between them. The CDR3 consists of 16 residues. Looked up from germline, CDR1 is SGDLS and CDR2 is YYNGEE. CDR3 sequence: CASSVGATGTNYGYTF. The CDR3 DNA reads TGTGCCAGCAGCGTAGGGGCGACAGGAACTAACTATGGCTACACCTTC.

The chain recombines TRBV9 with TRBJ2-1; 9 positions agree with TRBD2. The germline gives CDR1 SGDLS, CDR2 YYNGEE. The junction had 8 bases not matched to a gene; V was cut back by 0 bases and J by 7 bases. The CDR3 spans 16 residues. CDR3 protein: CASSVVRAGGPNEQFF. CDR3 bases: TGTGCCAGCAGCGTAGTGAGGGCGGGGGGGCCAAATGAGCAGTTCTTC.

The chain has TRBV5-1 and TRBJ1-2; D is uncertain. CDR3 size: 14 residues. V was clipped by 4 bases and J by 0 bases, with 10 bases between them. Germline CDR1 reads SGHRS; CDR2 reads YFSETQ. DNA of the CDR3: TGCGCCAGCAGCCCAGAACCTGCTAACTATGGCTACACCTTC. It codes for CASSPEPANYGYTF.

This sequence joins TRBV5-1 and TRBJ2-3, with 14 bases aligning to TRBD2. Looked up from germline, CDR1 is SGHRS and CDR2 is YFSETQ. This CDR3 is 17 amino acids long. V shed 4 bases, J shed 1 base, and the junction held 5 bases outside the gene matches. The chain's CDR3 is CASSAGLAGDRTDTQYF. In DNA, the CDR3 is TGCGCCAGCAGCGCGGGACTAGCGGGGGACCGCACAGATACGCAGTATTTT.

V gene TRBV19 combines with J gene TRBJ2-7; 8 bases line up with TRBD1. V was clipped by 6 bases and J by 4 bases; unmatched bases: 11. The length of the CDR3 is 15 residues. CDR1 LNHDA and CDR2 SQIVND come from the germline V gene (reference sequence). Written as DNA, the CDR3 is TGTGCCAGTAGATCCATAGGACAGGGACTTTACGAGCAGTACTTC. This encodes CASRSIGQGLYEQYF. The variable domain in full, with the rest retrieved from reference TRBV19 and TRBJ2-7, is DGGITQSPKYLFRKEGQNVTLSCEQNLNHDAMYWYRQDPGQGLRLIYYSQIVNDFQKGDIAEGYSVSREKKESFPLTVTSAQKNPTAFYLCASRSIGQGLYEQYFGPGTRLTVT.

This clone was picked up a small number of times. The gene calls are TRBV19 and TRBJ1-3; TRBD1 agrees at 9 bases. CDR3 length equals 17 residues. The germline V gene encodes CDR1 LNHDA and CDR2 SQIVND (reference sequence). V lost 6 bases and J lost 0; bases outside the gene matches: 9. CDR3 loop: CASRPGTGPHSGNTIYF. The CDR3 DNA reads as TGTGCCAGTAGACCCGGGACAGGGCCACACTCTGGAAACACCATATATTTT.

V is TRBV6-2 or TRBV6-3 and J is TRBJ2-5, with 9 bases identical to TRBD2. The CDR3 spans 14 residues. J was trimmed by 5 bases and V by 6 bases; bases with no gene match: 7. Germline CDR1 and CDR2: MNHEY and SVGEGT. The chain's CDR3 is CASSWRGGPETQYF. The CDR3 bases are TGTGCCAGCAGCTGGCGGGGGGGCCCTGAGACCCAGTACTTC.

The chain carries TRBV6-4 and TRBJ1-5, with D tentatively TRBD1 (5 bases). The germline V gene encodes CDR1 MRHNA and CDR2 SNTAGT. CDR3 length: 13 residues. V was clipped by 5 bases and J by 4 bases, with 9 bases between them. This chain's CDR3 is CASSPTENQPQHF. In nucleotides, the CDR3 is TGTGCCAGCAGTCCGACAGAAAATCAGCCCCAGCATTTT.

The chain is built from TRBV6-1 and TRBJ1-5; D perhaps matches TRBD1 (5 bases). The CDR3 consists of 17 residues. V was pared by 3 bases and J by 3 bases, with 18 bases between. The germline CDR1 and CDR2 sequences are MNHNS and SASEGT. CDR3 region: CASSERGAGWINQPQHF. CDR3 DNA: TGTGCCAGCAGTGAGCGTGGGGCAGGGTGGATCAATCAGCCCCAGCATTTT.

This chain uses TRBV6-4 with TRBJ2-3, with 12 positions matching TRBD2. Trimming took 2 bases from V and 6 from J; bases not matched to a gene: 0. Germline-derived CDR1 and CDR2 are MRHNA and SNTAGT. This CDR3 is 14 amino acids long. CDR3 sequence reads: CASSDGLAGDTQYF. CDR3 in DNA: TGTGCCAGCAGTGACGGACTAGCGGGGGATACGCAGTATTTT.

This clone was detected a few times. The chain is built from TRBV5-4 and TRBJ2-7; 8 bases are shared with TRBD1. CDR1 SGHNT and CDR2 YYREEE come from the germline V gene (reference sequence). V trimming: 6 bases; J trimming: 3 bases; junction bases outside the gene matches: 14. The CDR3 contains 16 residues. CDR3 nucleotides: TGTGCCAGCACCTCCCTGCAGAGGACAGGGAGCTACGAGCAGTACTTC. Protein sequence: CASTSLQRTGSYEQYF.

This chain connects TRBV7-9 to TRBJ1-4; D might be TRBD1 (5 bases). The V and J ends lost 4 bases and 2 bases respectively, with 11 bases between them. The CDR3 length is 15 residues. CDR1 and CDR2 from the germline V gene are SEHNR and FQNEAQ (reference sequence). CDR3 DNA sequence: TGTGCCAGCAGCTCCATGGGGACTACTAATGAAAAACTGTTTTTT. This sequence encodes CASSSMGTTNEKLFF.

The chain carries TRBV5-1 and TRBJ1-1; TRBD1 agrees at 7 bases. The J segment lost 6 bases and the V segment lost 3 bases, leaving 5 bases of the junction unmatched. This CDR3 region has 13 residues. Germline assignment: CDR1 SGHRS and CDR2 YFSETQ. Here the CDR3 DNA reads TGCGCCAGCAGCTGGGAAGGACAGGCTGAAGCTTTCTTT. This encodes CASSWEGQAEAFF.

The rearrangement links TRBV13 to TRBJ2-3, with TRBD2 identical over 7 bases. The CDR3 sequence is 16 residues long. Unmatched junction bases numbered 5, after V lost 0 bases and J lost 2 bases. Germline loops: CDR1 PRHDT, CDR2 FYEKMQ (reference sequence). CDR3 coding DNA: TGTGCCAGCAGCTTAGGCCGTCGGGGGGACACAGATACGCAGTATTTT. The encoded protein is CASSLGRRGDTDTQYF.

The CDR3 sequence is CSVGNTGTEAFF. CDR3 bases: TGCAGCGTTGGGAATACGGGCACTGAAGCTTTCTTT. The chain employs TRBV29-1 and TRBJ1-1, with no clear D. Germline CDR1 SQVTM, CDR2 ANQGSEA. The CDR3 has 12 residues. V dropped 4 bases and J dropped 4 bases, with 10 bases sitting between them. Full variable domain (rest looked up from reference TRBV29-1 and TRBJ1-1): SAVISQKPSRDICQRGTSLTIQCQVDSQVTMMFWYRQQPGQSLTLIATANQGSEATYESGFVIDKFPISRPNLTFSTLTVSNMSPEDSSIYLCSVGNTGTEAFFGQGTRLTVV.

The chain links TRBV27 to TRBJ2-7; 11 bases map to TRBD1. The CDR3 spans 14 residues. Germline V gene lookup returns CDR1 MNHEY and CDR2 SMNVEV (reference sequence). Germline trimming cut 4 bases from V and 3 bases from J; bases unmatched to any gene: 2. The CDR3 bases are TGTGCCAGCAGTTCTGGGACAGGGGGCTACGAGCAGTACTTC. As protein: CASSSGTGGYEQYF.

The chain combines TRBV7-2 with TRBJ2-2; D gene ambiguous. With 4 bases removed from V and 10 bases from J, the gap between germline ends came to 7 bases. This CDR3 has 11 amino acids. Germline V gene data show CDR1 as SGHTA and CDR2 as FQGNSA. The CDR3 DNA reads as TGTGCCAGCAGCTGGGCTGAGGAGCTGTTTTTT. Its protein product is CASSWAEELFF. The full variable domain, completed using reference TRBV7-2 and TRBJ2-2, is GAGVSQSPSNKVTEKGKDVELRCDPISGHTALYWYRQSLGQGLEFLIYFQGNSAPDKSGLPSDRFSAERTGGSVSTLTIQRTQQEDSAVYLCASSWAEELFFGEGSRLTVL.

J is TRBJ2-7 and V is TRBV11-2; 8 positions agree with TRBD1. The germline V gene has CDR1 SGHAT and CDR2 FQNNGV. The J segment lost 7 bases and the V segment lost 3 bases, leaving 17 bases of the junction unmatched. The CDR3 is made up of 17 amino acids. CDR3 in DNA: TGTGCCAGCAGCTTCCCCCCCACAGGGGGGTGGGGGAGTGAGCAGTACTTC. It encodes CASSFPPTGGWGSEQYF.

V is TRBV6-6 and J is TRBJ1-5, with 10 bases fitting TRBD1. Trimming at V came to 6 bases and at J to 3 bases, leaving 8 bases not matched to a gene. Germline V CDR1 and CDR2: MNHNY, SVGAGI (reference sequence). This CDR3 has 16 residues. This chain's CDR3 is CASSDPGTGVNQPQHF. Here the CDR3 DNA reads TGTGCCAGCAGCGATCCCGGGACAGGGGTCAATCAGCCCCAGCATTTT.

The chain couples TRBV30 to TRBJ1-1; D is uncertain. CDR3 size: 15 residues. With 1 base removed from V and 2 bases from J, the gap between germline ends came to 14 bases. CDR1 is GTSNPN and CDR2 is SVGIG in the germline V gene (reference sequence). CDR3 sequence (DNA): TGTGCCTGGAGTGAACCCCTTAGAGGAAACACTGAAGCTTTCTTT. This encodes CAWSEPLRGNTEAFF.

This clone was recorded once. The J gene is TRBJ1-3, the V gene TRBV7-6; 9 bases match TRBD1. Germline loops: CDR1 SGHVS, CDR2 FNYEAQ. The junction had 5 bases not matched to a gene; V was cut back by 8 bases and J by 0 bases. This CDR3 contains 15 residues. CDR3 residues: CASQQGAPSGNTIYF. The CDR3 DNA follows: TGTGCCAGCCAACAGGGGGCCCCCTCTGGAAACACCATATATTTT.